The clone carrying this T cell receptor (beta chain) was recorded a few times. Trimming pared 0 bases from V and 7 bases from J, leaving 12 bases between. Germline loops: CDR1 MGHRA, CDR2 YSYEKL. This CDR3 is built from 15 residues. TCRdb re-derived calls from the 5' RACE reads in MiXCR, one entry per CDR3 protein. The sample carries some 100,000 distinct CDR3 sequences, over 8.5% recorded once. The source of the sample is a study of T-cell memory formation after mild COVID-19. The source material was PBMCs or a T cell subset sorted from them (not recorded which). This sequence joins TRBV4-1 and TRBJ1-4; unclear D gene. The receptor was isolated from a man younger than 30 who had mild COVID-19 (a few samples of this study predate the infection). Cell type and time point are not known. DNA of the CDR3: TGCGCCAGCAGCCAAGATACCGGACTAGGTGAAAAACTGTTTTTT. Translating it yields CASSQDTGLGEKLFF.